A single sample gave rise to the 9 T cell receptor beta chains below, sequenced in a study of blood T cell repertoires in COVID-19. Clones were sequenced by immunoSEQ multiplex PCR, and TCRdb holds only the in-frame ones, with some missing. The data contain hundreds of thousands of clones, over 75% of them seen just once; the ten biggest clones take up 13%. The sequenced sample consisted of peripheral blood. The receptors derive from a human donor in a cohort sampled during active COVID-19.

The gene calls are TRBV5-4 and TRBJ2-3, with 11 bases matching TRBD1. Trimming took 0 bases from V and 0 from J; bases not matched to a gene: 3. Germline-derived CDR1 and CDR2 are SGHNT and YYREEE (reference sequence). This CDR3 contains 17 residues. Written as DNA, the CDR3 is TGTGCCAGCAGCTTGGCTGGACAGGGGGCTAGCACAGATACGCAGTATTTT. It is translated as CASSLAGQGASTDTQYF. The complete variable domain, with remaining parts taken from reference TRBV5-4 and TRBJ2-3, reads ETGVTQSPTHLIKTRGQQVTLRCSSQSGHNTVSWYQQALGQGPQFIFQYYREEENGRGNFPPRFSGLQFPNYSSELNVNALELDDSALYLCASSLAGQGASTDTQYFGPGTRLTVL.

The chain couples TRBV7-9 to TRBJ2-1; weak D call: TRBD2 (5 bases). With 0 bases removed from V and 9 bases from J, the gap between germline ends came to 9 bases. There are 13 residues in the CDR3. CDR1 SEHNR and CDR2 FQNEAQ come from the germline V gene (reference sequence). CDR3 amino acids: CASSLADRGEQFF. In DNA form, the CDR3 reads TGTGCCAGCAGCTTAGCGGACCGGGGTGAGCAGTTCTTC.

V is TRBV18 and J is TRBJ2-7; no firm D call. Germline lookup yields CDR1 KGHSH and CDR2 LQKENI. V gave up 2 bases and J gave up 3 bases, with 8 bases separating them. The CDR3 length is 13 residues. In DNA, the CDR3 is TGTGCCAGCTCACCAACAACCTTCTACGAGCAGTACTTC. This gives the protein CASSPTTFYEQYF.

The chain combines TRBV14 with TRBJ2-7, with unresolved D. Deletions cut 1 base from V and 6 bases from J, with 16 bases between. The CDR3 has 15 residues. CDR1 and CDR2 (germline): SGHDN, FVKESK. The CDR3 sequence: CASSQVETLEAEQYF. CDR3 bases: TGTGCCAGCAGCCAAGTTGAGACCCTAGAGGCCGAGCAGTACTTC.

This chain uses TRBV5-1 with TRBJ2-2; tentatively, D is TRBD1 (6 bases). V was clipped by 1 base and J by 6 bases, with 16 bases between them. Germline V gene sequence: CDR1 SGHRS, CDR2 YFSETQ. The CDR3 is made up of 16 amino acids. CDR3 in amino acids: CASSLQGGARAGELFF. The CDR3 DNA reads TGCGCCAGCAGCTTGCAAGGGGGAGCTAGGGCCGGGGAGCTGTTTTTT.

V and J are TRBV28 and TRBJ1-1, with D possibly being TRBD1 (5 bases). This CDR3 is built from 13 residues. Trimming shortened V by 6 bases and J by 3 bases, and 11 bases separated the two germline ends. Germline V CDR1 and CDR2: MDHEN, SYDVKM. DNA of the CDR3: TGTGCCAGCAGGGGGGGTTACTACACTGAAGCTTTCTTT. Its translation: CASRGGYYTEAFF. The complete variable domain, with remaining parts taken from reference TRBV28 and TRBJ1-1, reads DVKVTQSSRYLVKRTGEKVFLECVQDMDHENMFWYRQDPGLGLRLIYFSYDVKMKEKGDIPEGYSVSREKKERFSLILESASTNQTSMYLCASRGGYYTEAFFGQGTRLTVV.

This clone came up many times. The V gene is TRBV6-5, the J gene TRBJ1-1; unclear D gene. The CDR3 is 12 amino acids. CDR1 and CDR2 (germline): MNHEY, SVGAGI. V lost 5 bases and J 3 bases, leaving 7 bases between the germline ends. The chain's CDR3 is CASSLDYTEAFF. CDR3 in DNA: TGTGCCAGCAGTCTAGATTACACTGAAGCTTTCTTT.

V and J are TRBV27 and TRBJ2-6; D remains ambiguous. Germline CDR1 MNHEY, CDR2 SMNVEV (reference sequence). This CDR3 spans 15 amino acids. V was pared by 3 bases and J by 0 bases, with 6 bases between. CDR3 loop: CASSFANSGANVLTF. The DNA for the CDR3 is TGTGCCAGCAGTTTCGCGAACTCTGGGGCCAACGTCCTGACTTTC.

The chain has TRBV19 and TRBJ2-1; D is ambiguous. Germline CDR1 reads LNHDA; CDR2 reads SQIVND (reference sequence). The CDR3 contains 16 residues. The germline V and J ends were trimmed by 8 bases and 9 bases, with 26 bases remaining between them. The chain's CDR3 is CASGRYGLGELGEQFF. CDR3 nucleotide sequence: TGTGCCAGTGGGCGTTATGGTCTCGGCGAGCTTGGTGAGCAGTTCTTC.